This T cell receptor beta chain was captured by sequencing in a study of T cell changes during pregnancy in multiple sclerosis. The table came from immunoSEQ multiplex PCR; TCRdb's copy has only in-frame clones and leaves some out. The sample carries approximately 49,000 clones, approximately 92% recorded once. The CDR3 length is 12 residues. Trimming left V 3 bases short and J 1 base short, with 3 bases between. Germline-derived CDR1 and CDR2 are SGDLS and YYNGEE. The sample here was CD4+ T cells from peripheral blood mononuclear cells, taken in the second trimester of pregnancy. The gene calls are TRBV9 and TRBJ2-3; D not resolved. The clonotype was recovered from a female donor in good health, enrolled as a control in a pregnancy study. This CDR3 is CASSAGTDTQYF. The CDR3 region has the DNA TGTGCCAGCAGCGCAGGCACAGATACGCAGTATTTT.